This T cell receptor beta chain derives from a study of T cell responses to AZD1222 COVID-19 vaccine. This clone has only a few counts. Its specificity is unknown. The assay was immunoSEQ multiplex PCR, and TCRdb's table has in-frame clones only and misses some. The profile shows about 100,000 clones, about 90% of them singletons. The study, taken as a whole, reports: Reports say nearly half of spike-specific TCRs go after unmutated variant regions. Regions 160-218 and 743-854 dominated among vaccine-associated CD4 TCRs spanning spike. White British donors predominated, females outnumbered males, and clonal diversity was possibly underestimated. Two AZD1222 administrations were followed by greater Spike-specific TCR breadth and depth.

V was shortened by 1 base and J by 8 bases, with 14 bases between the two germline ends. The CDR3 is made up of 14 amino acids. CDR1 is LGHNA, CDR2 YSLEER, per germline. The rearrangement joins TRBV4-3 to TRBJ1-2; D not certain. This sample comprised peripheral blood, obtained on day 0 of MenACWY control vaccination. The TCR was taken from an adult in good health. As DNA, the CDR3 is TGCGCCAGCAGCCAAGGGGCGGAGGTAGGGGGCTACACCTTC. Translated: CASSQGAEVGGYTF.